A few counts support the clone carrying this T cell receptor (beta chain). The repertoire was sequenced with immunoSEQ multiplex PCR; TCRdb's copy has only in-frame clones and lacks some. This sample has roughly 10,000 clones, with 70% to 75% found just once. The data derive from a study of T cells after somatic rescue of genetic block. The germline gives CDR1 MNHEY, CDR2 SVGAGI. Trimming removed 7 bases at V and 1 base at J, with 10 bases between. This CDR3 contains 13 residues. The receptor comes from a boy between 10 and 17 years old. Sequenced input: peripheral blood mononuclear cells (PBMCs). V usage is TRBV6-5 and J usage is TRBJ1-1; D is undetermined. The CDR3 region is CASTNDRNTEAFF. The CDR3 DNA reads TGTGCCAGCACCAATGATAGGAACACTGAAGCTTTCTTT.